What follows are 21 T cell receptor beta chains derived from one specimen sequenced in a study of blood T cell repertoires in COVID-19. Profiled with immunoSEQ multiplex PCR; TCRdb holds only in-frame clones, not every one. The sample lists hundreds of thousands of clones; 88% were seen once. The sample comprised peripheral blood. All receptors come from a woman in her twenties or thirties with acute or convalescent COVID-19.

The V call is TRBV18, the J call TRBJ1-4; D may be TRBD1 (6 bases). Germline CDR1 KGHSH, CDR2 LQKENI. This CDR3 region has 14 residues. V lost 6 bases and J 7 bases, leaving 15 bases between the germline ends. CDR3 protein: CASSLTGFGEKLFF. CDR3 in DNA: TGTGCCAGCTCGCTAACAGGGTTTGGTGAAAAACTGTTTTTT.

Written as DNA, the CDR3 is TGTGCCAGCAGCTTAGGGACTAGCTTTTTCACTGAGCAGTTCTTC. It specifies CASSLGTSFFTEQFF. This rearrangement joins TRBV7-6 to TRBJ2-1; TRBD2 agrees at 8 bases. Trimming removed 1 base from V and 9 bases from J; junction bases left unmatched: 8. CDR3 length: 15 residues. Germline V lookup: CDR1 SGHVS, CDR2 FNYEAQ.

V usage is TRBV25-1 and J usage is TRBJ2-3; 8 bases fit TRBD1. Per germline, CDR1 MGHDK and CDR2 SYGVNS. V shed 5 bases and J 5 bases; nucleotides not matched to a gene: 9. CDR3 size: 15 residues. CDR3 amino acids: CASSYAGGIGDTQYF. In DNA, the CDR3 is TGTGCCAGCAGTTATGCAGGGGGCATTGGAGATACGCAGTATTTT.

The rearrangement joins TRBV5-1 to TRBJ2-5, with 10 nucleotides matching TRBD2. The ends lost 0 bases at V and 1 base at J; junction bases unmatched: 9. The CDR3 extends over 18 amino acids. CDR1 is SGHRS, CDR2 YFSETQ, per germline. The CDR3 here is CASSLGRLAGAFQETQYF. The CDR3 region has the DNA TGCGCCAGCAGCTTGGGGCGGCTAGCGGGAGCCTTCCAAGAGACCCAGTACTTC.

V and J are TRBV21-1 and TRBJ1-3. TRBV21-1 is a pseudogene. The CDR3 has 17 amino acids. The CDR3 here is CASSKGASDPSGNTIYF. As DNA, the CDR3 is TGTGCCAGCAGCAAAGGAGCGAGCGACCCCTCTGGAAACACCATATATTTT.

The chain uses TRBV9 and TRBJ2-4; possibly TRBD1 for D (7 bases). The CDR3 spans 17 residues. CDR1 and CDR2 from the germline V gene are SGDLS and YYNGEE. V lost 4 bases and J 6 bases, leaving 23 bases between the germline ends. CDR3 region: CASSPYGGGQSLNIQYF. In nucleotides, the CDR3 is TGTGCCAGCAGCCCATACGGAGGGGGACAGAGCTTAAACATTCAGTACTTC. The full variable domain, its missing parts supplied by reference TRBV9 and TRBJ2-4, is DSGVTQTPKHLITATGQRVTLRCSPRSGDLSVYWYQQSLDQGLQFLIQYYNGEERAKGNILERFSAQQFPDLHSELNLSSLELGDSALYFCASSPYGGGQSLNIQYFGAGTRLSVL.

The chain is built from TRBV13 and TRBJ2-5, with a weak D call TRBD2 (5 bases). The germline CDR1 and CDR2 sequences are PRHDT and FYEKMQ (reference sequence). Trimming stripped 5 bases from V and 5 bases from J, with 15 bases between. This CDR3 has 14 amino acids. In DNA form, the CDR3 reads TGTGCCAGCAGCCCACCGGGCGGGTCGGAGACCCAGTACTTC. Protein sequence: CASSPPGGSETQYF.

The J gene is TRBJ2-5, the V gene TRBV20-1, with 8 bases that match TRBD2. Germline V CDR1 and CDR2: DFQATT, SNEGSKA (reference sequence). The CDR3 sequence is 16 residues long. V trimming: 3 bases; J trimming: 4 bases; junction bases outside the gene matches: 13. CDR3 loop: CSASPPLAGRRETQYF. The CDR3, as DNA: TGCAGTGCTAGTCCCCCCCTAGCGGGTAGACGAGAGACCCAGTACTTC.

The chain combines TRBV9 with TRBJ2-1, with 11 bases fitting TRBD2. Germline-derived CDR1 and CDR2 are SGDLS and YYNGEE. The ends lost 5 bases at V and 4 bases at J; junction bases unmatched: 8. The CDR3 sequence is 16 residues long. In DNA form, the CDR3 reads TGTGCCAGCAGTGACCCTAGCGGGAGGTCATACAATGAGCAGTTCTTC. This gives the protein CASSDPSGRSYNEQFF.

The V call is TRBV7-9, the J call TRBJ2-7; 7 bases fit TRBD2. Germline-derived CDR1 and CDR2 are SEHNR and FQNEAQ (reference sequence). Trimming removed 8 bases from V and 0 bases from J; junction bases left unmatched: 4. This CDR3 has 13 residues. The CDR3 sequence is CASRGGSSYEQYF. In DNA form, the CDR3 reads TGTGCCAGCCGAGGCGGGAGCTCCTACGAGCAGTACTTC.

The genes are TRBV7-2 and TRBJ2-7; D possibly corresponds to TRBD1 (5 bases). V lost 5 bases, J lost 2 bases, and 7 bases lay in between. The CDR3 extends over 12 amino acids. Germline-derived CDR1 and CDR2 are SGHTA and FQGNSA. DNA for the CDR3: TGTGCCAGCAGCACACAGGCCTACGAGCAGTACTTC. It specifies CASSTQAYEQYF. The whole variable domain, remainder taken from reference TRBV7-2 and TRBJ2-7, is GAGVSQSPSNKVTEKGKDVELRCDPISGHTALYWYRQSLGQGLEFLIYFQGNSAPDKSGLPSDRFSAERTGGSVSTLTIQRTQQEDSAVYLCASSTQAYEQYFGPGTRLTVT.

The gene calls are TRBV30 and TRBJ2-4, with 9 nucleotides matching TRBD2. CDR1 is GTSNPN and CDR2 is SVGIG in the germline V gene (reference sequence). V trimming: 1 base; J trimming: 6 bases; junction bases outside the gene matches: 10. The CDR3 is made up of 16 amino acids. The CDR3 sequence is CAWSAGLAGRGNIQYF. The DNA for the CDR3 is TGTGCCTGGAGTGCCGGGCTAGCGGGGCGGGGAAACATTCAGTACTTC.

The chain combines TRBV6-2 or TRBV6-3 with TRBJ2-4; 10 bases align to TRBD2. This CDR3 comprises 13 residues. V trimming: 4 bases; J trimming: 15 bases; junction bases outside the gene matches: 9. Germline CDR1 and CDR2: MNHEY and SVGEGT. The CDR3 DNA follows: TGTGCCAGCAGTTTTCGTCTAGCGGGAGAGGCGTACTTC. As protein: CASSFRLAGEAYF.

This chain links TRBV5-1 with TRBJ2-3, with 11 bases matching TRBD2. CDR1 and CDR2 from the germline V gene are SGHRS and YFSETQ. V dropped 0 bases and J dropped 4; count of bases not matched to a gene: 10. The CDR3 covers 18 residues. This CDR3 is CASSLGTIAGGRADTQYF. For the CDR3, the DNA is TGCGCCAGCAGCTTGGGGACGATAGCGGGAGGGCGTGCAGATACGCAGTATTTT.

The chain links TRBV12-3 or TRBV12-4 to TRBJ2-5, with 7 bases identical to TRBD1. J lost 5 bases, V lost 3 bases, and 3 bases had no gene match. The CDR3 has 13 amino acids. CDR3 loop: CASSFDRAETQYF. CDR3 nucleotides: TGTGCCAGCAGTTTTGACAGGGCTGAGACCCAGTACTTC.

The chain employs TRBV6-1 and TRBJ2-3; 8 bases line up with TRBD1. Germline-derived CDR1 and CDR2 are MNHNS and SASEGT. The CDR3 runs to 14 residues. V gave up 3 bases and J gave up 4 bases; unmatched junction bases: 3. The CDR3 sequence: CASSEAGGADTQYF. The CDR3 region has the DNA TGTGCCAGCAGTGAGGCAGGGGGCGCAGATACGCAGTATTTT.

This rearrangement joins TRBV7-9 to TRBJ2-3, with 8 bases identical to TRBD1. The CDR3 runs 14 residues. The germline V gene has CDR1 SEHNR and CDR2 FQNEAQ (reference sequence). J was trimmed by 5 bases and V by 9 bases; bases with no gene match: 10. CDR3 DNA: TGTGCCAGACCGGACAGGGTCCATAGAGATACGCAGTATTTT. This translates into CARPDRVHRDTQYF.

The rearrangement uses TRBV14 and TRBJ2-5, with unresolved D. CDR1 is SGHDN and CDR2 is FVKESK in the germline V gene. This CDR3 is built from 12 residues. Trimming left V 4 bases short and J 6 bases short, with 9 bases between. CDR3 nucleotides: TGTGCCAGCAGCCGAGGTCGGCAGACCCAGTACTTC. As protein: CASSRGRQTQYF.

The rearrangement links TRBV10-3 to TRBJ2-7; D gene unclear. V was trimmed by 6 bases and J by 0 bases, leaving 6 bases between them. CDR1 and CDR2 (germline): ENHRY, SYGVKD. The CDR3 runs to 12 residues. CDR3 sequence reads: CAISPHSYEQYF. In DNA, the CDR3 is TGTGCCATCAGCCCCCACTCCTACGAGCAGTACTTC.

The CDR3 reads CASSAGGGGKQETQYF. CDR3 in DNA: TGTGCCAGCAGCGCCGGTGGAGGAGGGAAACAAGAGACCCAGTACTTC. The chain carries TRBV3-1 (or the pseudogene TRBV3-2) and TRBJ2-5; maybe TRBD2 (6 bases). Trimming took 5 bases from V and 2 from J, leaving 18 bases between them. The CDR3 totals 16 residues. Germline CDR1 is LGHDT and CDR2 is YNNKEL (reference sequence).

This sequence joins TRBV14 and TRBJ2-2, with a tentative D call TRBD1 (5 bases). CDR1 and CDR2 from the germline V gene are SGHDN and FVKESK. The CDR3 length is 15 residues. V lost 1 base and J 4 bases, leaving 10 bases between the germline ends. The CDR3: CASSQVAGPTGELFF. The CDR3 DNA reads TGTGCCAGCAGCCAAGTAGCAGGGCCCACCGGGGAGCTGTTTTTT.